One T cell receptor (beta chain) is described in this entry. This specimen comes from a study of human T cells and chemical hapten exposure. The ends were cut back, 0 bases at V and 5 bases at J, with 13 bases in the middle. There are 16 residues in the CDR3. Germline CDR1 reads SGHVS; CDR2 reads FQNEAQ. TCRdb reprocessed the RACE reads via MiXCR and lists one record per CDR3 protein. The sample records 65,000 to 95,000 distinct CDR3 sequences, approximately 6.6% being singletons. Indicated time point: patch test 2, 6 weeks after DPC sensitization. This sample's treatment: therapeutic diphenylcyclopropenone sensitization with weekly scalp DPC.

This material consisted of whole blood, taken in connection with sensitization to the hapten diphenylcyclopropenone (DPC). The sequence was obtained from a woman aged 25 to 45 with alopecia areata. Some clones in this sample may be carry-over from other donors' samples. V is TRBV7-8 and J is TRBJ1-4; D is undetermined. DNA of the CDR3: TGTGCCAGCAGCTTAGCATACGGTGGTCTCAATGAAAAACTGTTTTTT. Encoded protein: CASSLAYGGLNEKLFF.